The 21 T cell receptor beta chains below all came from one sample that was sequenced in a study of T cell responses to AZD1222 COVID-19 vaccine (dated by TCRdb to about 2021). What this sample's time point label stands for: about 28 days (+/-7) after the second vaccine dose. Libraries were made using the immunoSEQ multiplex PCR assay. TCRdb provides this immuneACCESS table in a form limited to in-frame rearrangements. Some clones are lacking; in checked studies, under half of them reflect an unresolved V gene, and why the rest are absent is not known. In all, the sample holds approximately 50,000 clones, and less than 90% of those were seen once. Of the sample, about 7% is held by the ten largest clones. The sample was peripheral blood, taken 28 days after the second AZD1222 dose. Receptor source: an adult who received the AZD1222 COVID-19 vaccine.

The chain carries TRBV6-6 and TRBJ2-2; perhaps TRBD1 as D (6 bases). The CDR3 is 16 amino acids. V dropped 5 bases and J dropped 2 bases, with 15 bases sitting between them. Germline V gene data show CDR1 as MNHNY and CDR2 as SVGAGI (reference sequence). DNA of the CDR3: TGTGCCAGCAGTGTGGGTTTCAGGGGAAACACCGGGGAGCTGTTTTTT. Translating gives CASSVGFRGNTGELFF.

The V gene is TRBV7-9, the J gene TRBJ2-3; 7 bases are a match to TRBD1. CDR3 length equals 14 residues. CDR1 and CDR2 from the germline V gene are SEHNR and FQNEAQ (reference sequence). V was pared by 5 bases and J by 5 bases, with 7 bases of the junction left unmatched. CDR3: CASSPGTAGDTQYF. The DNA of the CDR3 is TGTGCCAGCAGCCCTGGGACAGCTGGAGATACGCAGTATTTT.

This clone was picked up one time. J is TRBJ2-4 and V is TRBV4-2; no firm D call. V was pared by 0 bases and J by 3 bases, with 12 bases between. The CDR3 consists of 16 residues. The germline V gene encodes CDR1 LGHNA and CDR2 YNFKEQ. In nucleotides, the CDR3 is TGTGCCAGCAGCCAAGATGGAACGATCAGCAAAAACATTCAGTACTTC. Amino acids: CASSQDGTISKNIQYF.

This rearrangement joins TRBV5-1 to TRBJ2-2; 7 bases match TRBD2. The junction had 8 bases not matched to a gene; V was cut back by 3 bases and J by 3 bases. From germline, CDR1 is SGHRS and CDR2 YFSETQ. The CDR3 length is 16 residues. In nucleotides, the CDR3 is TGCGCCAGCAGCTGGCCCGGGACTACCGACACCGGGGAGCTGTTTTTT. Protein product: CASSWPGTTDTGELFF.

The CDR3 DNA follows: TGCGCCAGCAGCTTGCGGGCGGGGACAGGGGGCTCTGAAGCTTTCTTT. Amino acid sequence: CASSLRAGTGGSEAFF. The chain couples TRBV5-1 to TRBJ1-1; 12 bases are a match to TRBD1. V lost 1 base to trimming and J lost 6 bases; unmatched junction nucleotides: 7. This CDR3 spans 16 amino acids. From germline, CDR1 is SGHRS and CDR2 YFSETQ.

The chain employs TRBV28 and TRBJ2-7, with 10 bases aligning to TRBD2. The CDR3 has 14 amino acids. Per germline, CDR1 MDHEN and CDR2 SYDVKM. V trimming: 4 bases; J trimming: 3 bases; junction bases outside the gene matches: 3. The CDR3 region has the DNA TGTGCCAGCAGTTCCCTAGCGGGAGTCTACGAGCAGTACTTC. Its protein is CASSSLAGVYEQYF.

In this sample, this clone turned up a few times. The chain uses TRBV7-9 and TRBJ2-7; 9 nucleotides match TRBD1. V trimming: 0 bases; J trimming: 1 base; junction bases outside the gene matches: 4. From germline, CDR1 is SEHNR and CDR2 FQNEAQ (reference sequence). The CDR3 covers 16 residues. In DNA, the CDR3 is TGTGCCAGCAGCTTAGCGACAGGGGGGCGTTCCTACGAGCAGTACTTC. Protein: CASSLATGGRSYEQYF.

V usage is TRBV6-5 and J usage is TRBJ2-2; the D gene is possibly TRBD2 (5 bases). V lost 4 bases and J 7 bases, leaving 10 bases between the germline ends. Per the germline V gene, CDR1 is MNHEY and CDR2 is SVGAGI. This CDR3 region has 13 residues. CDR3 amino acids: CASSSRLNGELFF. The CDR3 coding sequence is TGTGCCAGCAGTTCCCGACTAAACGGGGAGCTGTTTTTT.

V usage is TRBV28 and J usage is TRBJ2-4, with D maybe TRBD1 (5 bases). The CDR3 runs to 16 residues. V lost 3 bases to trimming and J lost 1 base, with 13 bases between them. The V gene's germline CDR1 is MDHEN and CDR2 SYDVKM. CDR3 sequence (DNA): TGTGCCAGCAGTTTCGTCAGGGATAGGGCCAAAAACATTCAGTACTTC. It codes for CASSFVRDRAKNIQYF.

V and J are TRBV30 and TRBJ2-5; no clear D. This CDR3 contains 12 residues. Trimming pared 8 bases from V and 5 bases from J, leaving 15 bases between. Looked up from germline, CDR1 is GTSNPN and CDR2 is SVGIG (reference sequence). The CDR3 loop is CAAAQEWETQYF. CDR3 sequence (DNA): TGTGCCGCCGCGCAGGAGTGGGAGACCCAGTACTTC.

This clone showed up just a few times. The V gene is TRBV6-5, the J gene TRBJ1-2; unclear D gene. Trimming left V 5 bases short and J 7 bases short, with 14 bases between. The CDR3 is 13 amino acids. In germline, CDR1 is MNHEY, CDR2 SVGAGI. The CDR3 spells CASSPSGEAGYTF. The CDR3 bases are TGTGCCAGCAGTCCCAGTGGAGAAGCTGGCTACACCTTC.

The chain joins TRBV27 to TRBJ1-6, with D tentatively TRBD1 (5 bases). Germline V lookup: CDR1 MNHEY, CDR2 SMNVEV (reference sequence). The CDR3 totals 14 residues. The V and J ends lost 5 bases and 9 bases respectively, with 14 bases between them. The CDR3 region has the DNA TGTGCCAGCAGTGATAGGGGAATAGGTTCACCCCTCCACTTT. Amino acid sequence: CASSDRGIGSPLHF.

CDR3 in amino acids: CASSLGAIKRTQYF. The CDR3 DNA is TGTGCCAGCAGCTTAGGTGCAATTAAAAGGACCCAGTACTTC. The rearrangement uses TRBV11-2 and TRBJ2-5; D unresolved. The ends were cut back, 1 base at V and 7 bases at J, with 13 bases in the middle. Germline V gene lookup returns CDR1 SGHAT and CDR2 FQNNGV. This CDR3 contains 14 residues.

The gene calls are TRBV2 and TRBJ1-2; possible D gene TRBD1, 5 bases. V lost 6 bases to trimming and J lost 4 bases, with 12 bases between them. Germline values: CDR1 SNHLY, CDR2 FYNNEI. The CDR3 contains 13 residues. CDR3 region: CASSPQGAYGYTF. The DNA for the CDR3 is TGTGCCAGCAGCCCCCAGGGCGCCTATGGCTACACCTTC.

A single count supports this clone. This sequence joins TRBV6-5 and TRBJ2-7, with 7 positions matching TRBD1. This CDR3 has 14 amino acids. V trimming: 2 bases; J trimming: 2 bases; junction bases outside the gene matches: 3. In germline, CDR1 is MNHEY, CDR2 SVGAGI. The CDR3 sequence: CASSYPGQTYEQYF. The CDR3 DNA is TGTGCCAGCAGTTACCCGGGACAGACCTACGAGCAGTACTTC.

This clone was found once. CDR3 coding DNA: TGTGCCAGCAGCTTAGAAAGGGGCAACTATGGCTACACCTTC. Encoded protein: CASSLERGNYGYTF. The V gene is TRBV7-2, the J gene TRBJ1-2, with D perhaps matching TRBD1 (5 bases). Trimming left V 1 base short and J 2 bases short, with 8 bases between. CDR1 SGHTA and CDR2 FQGNSA come from the germline V gene. This CDR3 is built from 14 residues.

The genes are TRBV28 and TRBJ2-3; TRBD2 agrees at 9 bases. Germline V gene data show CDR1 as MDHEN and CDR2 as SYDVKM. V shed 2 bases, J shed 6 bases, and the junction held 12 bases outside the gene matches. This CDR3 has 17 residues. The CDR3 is CASSLIGAGGKGDTQYF. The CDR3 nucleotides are TGTGCCAGCAGTTTAATAGGAGCGGGGGGTAAGGGGGATACGCAGTATTTT.

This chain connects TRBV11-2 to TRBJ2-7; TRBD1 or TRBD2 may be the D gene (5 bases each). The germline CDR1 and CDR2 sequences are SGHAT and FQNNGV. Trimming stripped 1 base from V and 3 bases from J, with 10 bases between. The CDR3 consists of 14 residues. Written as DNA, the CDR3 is TGTGCCAGCAGCTTAGGATCGAGGGGCTACGAGCAGTACTTC. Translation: CASSLGSRGYEQYF.

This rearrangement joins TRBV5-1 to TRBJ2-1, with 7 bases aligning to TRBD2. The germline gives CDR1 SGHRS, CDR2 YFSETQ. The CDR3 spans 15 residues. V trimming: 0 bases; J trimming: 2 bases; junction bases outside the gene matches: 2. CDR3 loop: CASSLGLATYNEQFF. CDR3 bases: TGCGCCAGCAGCTTGGGACTAGCTACCTACAATGAGCAGTTCTTC.

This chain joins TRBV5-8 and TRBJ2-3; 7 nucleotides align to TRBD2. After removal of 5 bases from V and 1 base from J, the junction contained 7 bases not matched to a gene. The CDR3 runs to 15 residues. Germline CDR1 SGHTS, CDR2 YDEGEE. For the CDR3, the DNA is TGTGCCAGCAGTCGATCGCTAGCGGGCACAGATACGCAGTATTTT. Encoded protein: CASSRSLAGTDTQYF.

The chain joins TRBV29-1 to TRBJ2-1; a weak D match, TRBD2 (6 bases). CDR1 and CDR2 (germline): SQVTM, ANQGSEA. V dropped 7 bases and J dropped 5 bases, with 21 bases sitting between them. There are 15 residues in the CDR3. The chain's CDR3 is CSARRDSLLNNEQFF. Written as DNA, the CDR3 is TGCAGCGCCCGACGGGACTCCTTATTAAACAATGAGCAGTTCTTC.